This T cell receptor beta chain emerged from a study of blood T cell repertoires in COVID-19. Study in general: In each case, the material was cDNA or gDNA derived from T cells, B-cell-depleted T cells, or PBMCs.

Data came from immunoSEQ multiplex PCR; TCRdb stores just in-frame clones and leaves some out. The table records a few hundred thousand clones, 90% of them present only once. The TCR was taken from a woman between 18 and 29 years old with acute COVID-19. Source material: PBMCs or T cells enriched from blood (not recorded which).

The CDR3 here is CASSWGQSFNEKLFF. Written as DNA, the CDR3 is TGCGCCAGCAGCTGGGGACAGTCTTTTAATGAAAAACTGTTTTTT. The chain recombines TRBV5-1 with TRBJ1-4, with 7 bases aligning to TRBD1. CDR1 and CDR2 (germline): SGHRS, YFSETQ. The CDR3 is 15 residues long. V lost 3 bases to trimming and J lost 4 bases; unmatched junction nucleotides: 6. Based on the CDR3 plus reference TRBV5-1 and TRBJ1-4, the full variable domain is KAGVTQTPRYLIKTRGQQVTLSCSPISGHRSVSWYQQTPGQGLQFLFEYFSETQRNKGNFPGRFSGRQFSNSRSEMNVSTLELGDSALYLCASSWGQSFNEKLFFGSGTQLSVL.